These T cell receptor beta chains were read from a single sample in a study of blood T cell repertoires in COVID-19. The assay was immunoSEQ multiplex PCR, and TCRdb's table has in-frame clones only and misses some. The sample comprises approximately 70,000 clones, more than 75% of which are singletons, and roughly a fifth rests with the top ten. The sample comprised peripheral blood. These receptors were taken from a human donor in a cohort sampled during active COVID-19. The CDR3 runs from the conserved cysteine through the conserved F or W. Fields, in order: V gene, clone size, D gene, J gene, CDR3 length, CDR3 DNA, CDR3 protein. The D gene is left open where the match is weak. The size entry is marked missing in some rows and otherwise reads once, few, many or a size class.

TRBV29-1	few	.	TRBJ1-1	13	TGCAGCGTTCTACGGTTAGGGGACACTGAAGCTTTCTTT	CSVLRLGDTEAFF
TRBV9	.	TRBD1	TRBJ2-2	16	TGTGCCAGCAGCGTAGTGGGACAGCCGAACACCGGGGAGCTGTTTTTT	CASSVVGQPNTGELFF
TRBV7-9	.	TRBD1	TRBJ2-3	16	TGTGCCAGCAGGAGACCGGGACAGACAGACACAGATACGCAGTATTTT	CASRRPGQTDTDTQYF
TRBV3-1/TRBV3-2	.	TRBD2	TRBJ2-2	16	TGTGCCAGCAGCCAAGAAAGCGGGAGTGTTACCGGGGAGCTGTTTTTT	CASSQESGSVTGELFF
TRBV3-1/TRBV3-2	.	TRBD2	TRBJ2-1	16	TGTGCCAGCAGCCAAGCGGGGGGATTTACCTACAATGAGCAGTTCTTC	CASSQAGGFTYNEQFF
TRBV14	once	TRBD1	TRBJ2-5	20	TGTGCCAGCAGCCAAGAACGGGGACAGGGGGCGCAAGAATCGTGGGAGACCCAGTACTTC	CASSQERGQGAQESWETQYF
TRBV4-3	.	.	TRBJ1-1	14	TGCGCCAGCAGCCATTTTGAAGCGAACACTGAAGCTTTCTTT	CASSHFEANTEAFF
TRBV5-1	.	.	TRBJ2-1	16	TGCGCCAGCAGCTTGACAATAAGCGGTACCTACAATGAGCAGTTCTTC	CASSLTISGTYNEQFF
TRBV20-1	.	.	TRBJ2-7	11	TGCAGTGCGCGGGACGACTACGAGCAGTACTTC	CSARDDYEQYF
TRBV11-2	.	TRBD1	TRBJ1-1	12	TGTGCCAGCAGCTTAACAGGGGCTGAAGCTTTCTTT	CASSLTGAEAFF
TRBV2	once	.	TRBJ1-2	15	TGTGCCAGCAGTGAAGGGACAGCAGCTAACTATGGCTACACCTTC	CASSEGTAANYGYTF
TRBV7-3	few	TRBD2	TRBJ2-7	16	TGTGCCAGCAGCCCAGCAGGACTAGCGGGAGCCTACGAGCAGTACTTC	CASSPAGLAGAYEQYF
TRBV7-2	.	.	TRBJ1-1	15	TGTGCCAGCAGCTTAGGGGTGGCAGGGAACACTGAAGCTTTCTTT	CASSLGVAGNTEAFF
TRBV14	.	.	TRBJ1-4	16	TGTGCCAGCAGCCAAGGGTGGGGCGTTGTTGATGAAAAACTGTTTTTT	CASSQGWGVVDEKLFF
TRBV12-3/TRBV12-4	once	.	TRBJ1-1	13	TGTGCCAGCAGTTCGCAGGGCAACACTGAAGCTTTCTTT	CASSSQGNTEAFF
TRBV28	.	.	TRBJ2-7	13	TGTGCCAGCCAGACGGGCACGCGGGTGGGGCAGTACTTC	CASQTGTRVGQYF
TRBV4-1	once	.	TRBJ2-7	14	TGCGCCAGCAGCCAGCGAGACAAGACCTACGAGCAGTACTTC	CASSQRDKTYEQYF
TRBV5-6	.	TRBD1	TRBJ1-2	15	TGTGCCAGCAGCTTGTGGGGACAGACCTTCTATGGCTACACCTTC	CASSLWGQTFYGYTF
TRBV5-1	.	TRBD2	TRBJ2-1	15	TGCGCCAGCAGCTTGGCGAGCGGGAGAGGCTATGAGCAGTTCTTC	CASSLASGRGYEQFF
TRBV12-5	.	TRBD1	TRBJ1-6	15	TGTGCTAGTGAAGACAGGGGCCAAAATAATTCACCCCTCCACTTT	CASEDRGQNNSPLHF
TRBV7-9	.	.	TRBJ1-1	14	TGTGCCAGCAGCTTAAGCACCTGGAACACTGAAGCTTTCTTT	CASSLSTWNTEAFF
TRBV5-1	.	TRBD2	TRBJ2-5	19	TGCGCCAGCAGCTTGGCCAAACTAGCGGGACCCTCCCGGGGAGAGACCCAGTACTTC	CASSLAKLAGPSRGETQYF
TRBV19	.	TRBD2	TRBJ2-1	16	TGTGCCAGTAGTATAGGGGCTAGCGGGACCTACAATGAGCAGTTCTTC	CASSIGASGTYNEQFF
TRBV6-5	.	.	TRBJ2-3	14	TGTGCCAGCAGTTACGGGGGGTTCACAGATACGCAGTATTTT	CASSYGGFTDTQYF
TRBV6-5	.	.	TRBJ1-3	15	TGTGCCAGCAGCCCAGGCACCAACTTTGAAAACACCATATATTTT	CASSPGTNFENTIYF
TRBV27	many	TRBD1	TRBJ1-5	17	TGTGCCAGCAGTCGGGGACAGGGGGGCCATAGCAATCAGCCCCAGCATTTT	CASSRGQGGHSNQPQHF
TRBV20-1	.	.	TRBJ1-2	11	.	CSSSEDYGYTF
TRBV3-1/TRBV3-2	.	TRBD2	TRBJ2-3	18	TGTGCCAGCAGCCCCAGGACGGGACTAGCGGGAGCAAGAGATACGCAGTATTTT	CASSPRTGLAGARDTQYF
TRBV7-3	.	TRBD2	TRBJ2-5	14	TGTGCCAGCAGCCCACCCTCGGGGGGAGCCCCCCAGTACTTC	CASSPPSGGAPQYF
TRBV6-5	.	.	TRBJ1-2	14	TGTGCCATCTCGAAGGGGACTGAAAACTATGGCTACACCTTC	CAISKGTENYGYTF
TRBV29-1	.	TRBD2	TRBJ2-1	15	TGCAGCACAATCTATGGACTAGGGGTCCACAATGAGCAGTTCTTC	CSTIYGLGVHNEQFF
TRBV5-4	.	TRBD2	TRBJ2-7	15	TGTGCCAGCAGCAGCGGACTAGCGGGGGGGAGGGAGCAGTACTTC	CASSSGLAGGREQYF
TRBV6-5	.	TRBD1	TRBJ2-7	15	TGTGCCAGCAGTTCCGGACAGGGGGCCTCCTACGAGCAGTACTTC	CASSSGQGASYEQYF
TRBV5-6	few	TRBD1	TRBJ2-3	15	TGTGCCAGCAGCTTACCGGGACAGGGCACAGATACGCAGTATTTT	CASSLPGQGTDTQYF
TRBV6-5	once	TRBD1	TRBJ2-7	16	TGTGCCAGCAGTTACTCGGGACAGGGGGACTCCTACGAGCAGTACTTC	CASSYSGQGDSYEQYF
TRBV6-5	few	TRBD1	TRBJ1-5	15	TGTGCCAGCAGCCGTGTCGGACAGGGGCTTCAGCCCCAGCATTTT	CASSRVGQGLQPQHF
TRBV7-2	.	.	TRBJ1-5	14	TGTGCCAGCAGCTTATACAGGGATGATCAGCCCCAGCATTTT	CASSLYRDDQPQHF
TRBV19	once	.	TRBJ2-7	15	TGTGCCAGTAGGTTGGGACACGGCGGCGCCTACGAGCAGTACTTC	CASRLGHGGAYEQYF
TRBV11-2	.	TRBD2	TRBJ2-5	16	TGTGCCAGCAGCTTAGCTCGACTAGCGGGGGAAGAGACCCAGTACTTC	CASSLARLAGEETQYF
TRBV14	.	TRBD2	TRBJ2-3	13	TGTGCCAGCAGTCCTCGACTAGCGGGAAAGGAGTATTTT	CASSPRLAGKEYF
TRBV6-1	.	.	TRBJ2-3	15	TGTGCCAGCAGTGAAAGTCTAGTTTTCACAGATACGCAGTATTTT	CASSESLVFTDTQYF
TRBV6-5	.	.	TRBJ2-2	13	TGTGCCAGCCTGGGACTTAACACCGGGGAGCTGTTTTTT	CASLGLNTGELFF
TRBV9	.	TRBD1	TRBJ1-2	13	TGTGCCAGCAGCCAGAGGACAGGGTATGGCTACACCTTC	CASSQRTGYGYTF
TRBV2	.	TRBD2	TRBJ2-1	15	TGTGCCAGCAGTAGGACTAGCGGGGGGCGCTCTGAGCAGTTCTTC	CASSRTSGGRSEQFF
TRBV7-8	.	.	TRBJ2-7	12	TGTGCCAGCAGCTTACCTTCCTACGAGCAGTACTTC	CASSLPSYEQYF
TRBV4-1	.	TRBD2	TRBJ2-1	16	TGCGCCAGCAGCCAATATGCTAGCGGGGACTACAATGAGCAGTTCTTC	CASSQYASGDYNEQFF
TRBV28	once	TRBD2	TRBJ2-1	14	TGTGCCAGCAGTAGGGGACTAGCGAGCAATGAGCAGTTCTTC	CASSRGLASNEQFF
TRBV27	.	.	TRBJ2-7	15	TGTGCCAGCAGTTTAAGTGCGGCAGGGCGGGGAGAGCAGTACTTC	CASSLSAAGRGEQYF
TRBV25-1	.	.	TRBJ2-5	17	TGTGCCAGCAGTGAATCGTCTAGGGAGGCCTTCCAAGAGACCCAGTACTTC	CASSESSREAFQETQYF